A selection of T cell receptor beta chains follows, all from one sample in a study of identical twins. TCRdb itself ran the 5' RACE reads through MiXCR, one entry per CDR3 protein. This table has 420,000 or so distinct CDR3 sequences, 18% appearing once. The specimen sequenced was naive T cells sorted from blood. The receptors shown here come from a man aged 50-59 years in good health. Both conserved end residues are trimmed from each CDR3. D genes are given only for firm matches.

j_call | v_call | d_call | cdr3_aa
TRBJ2-1 | TRBV29-1 | NA | SVELVLDNEQF
TRBJ1-4 | TRBV12-3/TRBV12-4 | TRBD1 | ASSHGQGNEKLF
TRBJ2-2 | TRBV7-9 | TRBD2 | ASSPRAGGFTGELF
TRBJ1-1 | TRBV7-9 | TRBD1 | ASVTGGSEAF
TRBJ2-2 | TRBV4-3 | NA | ASSPTTLNTGELF
TRBJ2-1 | TRBV6-1 | NA | ASSLSWGQDEQF
TRBJ2-7 | TRBV7-2 | TRBD1 | ASSLVGTVSDEQY
TRBJ2-2 | TRBV6-1 | NA | ASRHPGGANTGELF
TRBJ1-2 | TRBV6-5 | TRBD1 | ASSYEGTGDIGGYT
TRBJ2-1 | TRBV9 | TRBD2 | ASSVTGLADDEQF
TRBJ1-1 | TRBV5-5 | NA | ASSLWSGTGTEAF
TRBJ1-5 | TRBV5-1 | NA | ASSPDGNDQPQH
TRBJ2-7 | TRBV6-2/TRBV6-3 | TRBD1 | ASSYLGQGYEQY
TRBJ2-5 | TRBV4-3 | TRBD1 | ASSQEMGQLTKETQY
TRBJ2-3 | TRBV6-2/TRBV6-3 | TRBD2 | ASSYGGLAGPTDTQY
TRBJ2-7 | TRBV20-1 | NA | SGSGGPHEQY
TRBJ2-3 | TRBV12-3/TRBV12-4 | NA | ASRPGGRGEDTQY
TRBJ2-2 | TRBV5-5 | TRBD1 | ASTGQGATGELF
TRBJ2-4 | TRBV9 | TRBD1 | ASSAGGGYIQY
TRBJ2-7 | TRBV9 | NA | ASSVVRGMDSYEQY
TRBJ2-5 | TRBV10-3 | NA | AHRRREQETQY
TRBJ1-1 | TRBV28 | NA | ASGRAYTEAF
TRBJ2-4 | TRBV12-3/TRBV12-4 | NA | ASSLTRDGNIQY
TRBJ2-3 | TRBV24-1 | NA | ATSDGRATDTQY
TRBJ2-5 | TRBV5-1 | TRBD1 | ASSPRQGAKGETQY
TRBJ1-5 | TRBV4-3 | NA | ASSLEAPLGNQPQH
TRBJ2-1 | TRBV10-3 | TRBD2 | AIRPSGGGISYNEQF
TRBJ2-1 | TRBV7-2 | TRBD2 | ASSSGLATNNEQF
TRBJ2-1 | TRBV20-1 | TRBD2 | SEGRRAGGLNEQF
TRBJ2-1 | TRBV12-3/TRBV12-4 | NA | ASSPPGVNEQF
TRBJ2-1 | TRBV6-5 | TRBD2 | ASSYSWTSGRVLGEQF
TRBJ2-2 | TRBV5-5 | NA | ASSESVANTGELF
TRBJ2-7 | TRBV27 | NA | ASSWGAYGGYEQY
TRBJ2-3 | TRBV10-2 | NA | ASSRNPQVADTQY
TRBJ2-7 | TRBV27 | TRBD1 | ASSLLGTGGFYEQY
TRBJ2-1 | TRBV29-1 | TRBD1 | SVGTLDRGNDEQF
TRBJ2-5 | TRBV5-1 | TRBD1 | ASSFGQGEQETQY